This is a list of T cell receptor beta chains from one sample in a study of human T cells and chemical hapten exposure. TCRdb used MiXCR to reprocess the RACE reads, holding one entry per CDR3 protein. The sample carries around 42,000 distinct CDR3 sequences, less than 4% recorded once. Sequenced here: whole blood, sampled in connection with sensitization to the hapten diphenylcyclopropenone (DPC). The receptors come from a man aged 35-49 years with alopecia areata. Some clones in this sample may be carry-over from other donors' samples. CDR3s include the opening cysteine and the closing phenylalanine or tryptophan. Each record gives: V gene, J gene, clone size, CDR3 protein. Rows may omit the clone size; those that give it use once, few, many or a size class.

v_gene: TRBV15
j_gene: TRBJ2-3
abundance: many
CDR3aa: CATSIPQTDTQYF

v_gene: TRBV19
j_gene: TRBJ2-5
abundance: many
CDR3aa: CASRLAGGPQETQYF

v_gene: TRBV5-1
j_gene: TRBJ2-7
abundance: many
CDR3aa: CASSLKTGVDEQYF

v_gene: TRBV30
j_gene: TRBJ1-2
abundance: .
CDR3aa: CAWATGTGDYGYTF

v_gene: TRBV27
j_gene: TRBJ2-7
abundance: many
CDR3aa: CASSPPGTGLHEQYF

v_gene: TRBV7-9
j_gene: TRBJ2-7
abundance: many
CDR3aa: CASSLALGYEQYF

v_gene: TRBV13
j_gene: TRBJ1-2
abundance: many
CDR3aa: CATGEGENGYTF

v_gene: TRBV30
j_gene: TRBJ2-3
abundance: few
CDR3aa: CAWSVGSTDTQYF

v_gene: TRBV19
j_gene: TRBJ2-7
abundance: many
CDR3aa: CASTAGGHSYEQYF

v_gene: TRBV28
j_gene: TRBJ2-2
abundance: few
CDR3aa: CASDPDGNTGELFF

v_gene: TRBV12-3/TRBV12-4
j_gene: TRBJ1-1
abundance: .
CDR3aa: CASSEQGRSEAFF

v_gene: TRBV6-2/TRBV6-3
j_gene: TRBJ2-1
abundance: many
CDR3aa: CASSPGLAGAVVYNEQFF

v_gene: TRBV24-1
j_gene: TRBJ2-5
abundance: few
CDR3aa: CATSRGGETQYF

v_gene: TRBV7-8
j_gene: TRBJ2-7
abundance: many
CDR3aa: CASSHLGTTYEQYF

v_gene: TRBV20-1
j_gene: TRBJ1-1
abundance: many
CDR3aa: CSASKGLITNTEAFF

v_gene: TRBV20-1
j_gene: TRBJ2-7
abundance: many
CDR3aa: CSARRTGSTYEQYF

v_gene: TRBV28
j_gene: TRBJ1-5
abundance: .
CDR3aa: CASVEGNQPQHF

v_gene: TRBV21-1
j_gene: TRBJ1-6
abundance: many
CDR3aa: CASSNHPLDRAYNSPLHF

v_gene: TRBV6-5
j_gene: TRBJ1-6
abundance: many
CDR3aa: CASSPMSRSPLHF

v_gene: TRBV10-3
j_gene: TRBJ2-7
abundance: many
CDR3aa: CAISLGHQTYEQYF

v_gene: TRBV9
j_gene: TRBJ1-1
abundance: few
CDR3aa: CASSVEEGAFTEAFF

v_gene: TRBV9
j_gene: TRBJ1-3
abundance: .
CDR3aa: CASSVDRSGNTIYF

v_gene: TRBV25-1
j_gene: TRBJ2-1
abundance: many
CDR3aa: CASSEGTSGSNEQFF

v_gene: TRBV15
j_gene: TRBJ1-2
abundance: .
CDR3aa: CATSRDSQGAWGYTF

v_gene: TRBV5-1
j_gene: TRBJ1-5
abundance: .
CDR3aa: CASSLVGDRGNQPQHF

v_gene: TRBV19
j_gene: TRBJ2-5
abundance: many
CDR3aa: CASSSQYQETQYF

v_gene: TRBV6-2/TRBV6-3
j_gene: TRBJ2-3
abundance: many
CDR3aa: CASSYSIETVTSTDTQYF

v_gene: TRBV9
j_gene: TRBJ1-2
abundance: many
CDR3aa: CASSQAGTANYGYTF

v_gene: TRBV5-1
j_gene: TRBJ2-2
abundance: many
CDR3aa: CASSPGTGIGTGELFF

v_gene: TRBV12-3/TRBV12-4
j_gene: TRBJ2-5
abundance: many
CDR3aa: CASLEQGGETQYF